These 19 T cell receptor beta chains originate from one sample sequenced in a study of blood T cells in healthy people across ages. A J-beta primer mix and a sample-barcoded 5' primer were used in a second PCR of about 6 to 12 cycles. One entry per CDR3 protein, called by TCRdb with MiXCR from the 5' RACE reads. The sample shows approximately 290,000 distinct CDR3 sequences, roughly 29% of them seen only once. Input material: blood. The receptors were gathered from a woman in her 70s in good health.

The chain carries TRBV11-2 and TRBJ2-5; 9 bases match TRBD1. V was clipped by 5 bases and J by 3 bases; unmatched bases: 7. The length of the CDR3 is 15 residues. Germline CDR1 reads SGHAT; CDR2 reads FQNNGV. The CDR3 coding sequence is TGTGCCAGCAGCCCCTCGCGGACAGGGGAAGAGACCCAGTACTTC. Protein sequence: CASSPSRTGEETQYF.

This clonotype was counted between two and nine times. The rearrangement links TRBV29-1 to TRBJ2-3, with D hard to call. CDR3 length equals 11 residues. Trimming shortened V by 0 bases and J by 8 bases, and 6 bases separated the two germline ends. Germline assignment: CDR1 SQVTM and CDR2 ANQGSEA. The CDR3 here is CSVEDQGTQYF. CDR3 DNA: TGCAGCGTTGAAGATCAAGGTACGCAGTATTTT.

This chain's CDR3 is CASSQESQNIQYF. The CDR3 region has the DNA TGCGCCAGCAGCCAAGAGTCACAAAACATTCAGTACTTC. J is TRBJ2-4 and V is TRBV4-1; D is undetermined. V dropped 0 bases and J dropped 5 bases, with 5 bases sitting between them. From germline, CDR1 is MGHRA and CDR2 YSYEKL. The CDR3 extends over 13 amino acids.

The V call is TRBV28, the J call TRBJ2-7; possibly TRBD1 for D (5 bases). V shed 10 bases and J shed 3 bases, with 13 bases lying between them. This CDR3 is built from 12 residues. Germline CDR1 is MDHEN and CDR2 is SYDVKM. For the CDR3, the DNA is TGTGCCACCACTGGCAGGGTCTACGAGCAGTACTTC. Its translation: CATTGRVYEQYF.

The chain carries TRBV5-1 and TRBJ2-1; tentatively, D is TRBD1 (5 bases). Per the germline V gene, CDR1 is SGHRS and CDR2 is YFSETQ. Trimming left V 5 bases short and J 0 bases short, with 12 bases between. The CDR3 has 15 amino acids. In DNA form, the CDR3 reads TGCGCCAGCAGGTTTGACAGTAGCTCCTACAATGAGCAGTTCTTC. Amino acid sequence: CASRFDSSSYNEQFF.

This clonotype was seen only a few times. The chain links TRBV28 to TRBJ2-2; 11 bases agree with TRBD1. CDR1 and CDR2 (germline): MDHEN, SYDVKM. The CDR3 has 17 residues. With 2 bases clipped from V and 5 bases from J, the junction kept 7 bases outside the gene matches. The CDR3 DNA reads as TGTGCCAGCAGTTTAAGCTTCGGGACAGGGGGTACCGGGGAGCTGTTTTTT. This sequence encodes CASSLSFGTGGTGELFF. The variable domain in full, with the rest retrieved from reference TRBV28 and TRBJ2-2, is DVKVTQSSRYLVKRTGEKVFLECVQDMDHENMFWYRQDPGLGLRLIYFSYDVKMKEKGDIPEGYSVSREKKERFSLILESASTNQTSMYLCASSLSFGTGGTGELFFGEGSRLTVL.

The gene calls are TRBV28 and TRBJ2-1; possible D gene TRBD2, 5 bases. In germline, CDR1 is MDHEN, CDR2 SYDVKM. V lost 3 bases to trimming and J lost 2 bases, with 8 bases between them. The CDR3 length is 14 residues. The CDR3 nucleotides are TGTGCCAGCAGTTTGGCTAGCCCCTACAATGAGCAGTTCTTC. Amino acids: CASSLASPYNEQFF. The full variable domain, rest sourced from reference TRBV28 and TRBJ2-1, is DVKVTQSSRYLVKRTGEKVFLECVQDMDHENMFWYRQDPGLGLRLIYFSYDVKMKEKGDIPEGYSVSREKKERFSLILESASTNQTSMYLCASSLASPYNEQFFGPGTRLTVL.

This clonotype was seen a handful of times. This rearrangement joins TRBV28 to TRBJ1-1; D is unclear. Germline V gives CDR1 MDHEN, CDR2 SYDVKM. The CDR3 consists of 14 residues. Trimming cost V 5 bases and J 2 bases, with 12 bases left between them. The CDR3 loop reads CASSPPGENTEAFF. CDR3 in DNA: TGTGCCAGCAGTCCCCCGGGTGAAAACACTGAAGCTTTCTTT.

The chain carries TRBV11-2 and TRBJ2-1, with 9 positions matching TRBD2. CDR3 length: 16 residues. The trim removed 5 bases at V and 1 base at J, leaving 6 bases unmatched. CDR1 SGHAT and CDR2 FQNNGV come from the germline V gene. The CDR3 nucleotides read TGTGCCAGCAGCCTTTTGCGGGGGGGATCCTACAATGAGCAGTTCTTC. This translates into CASSLLRGGSYNEQFF.

The rearrangement links TRBV27 to TRBJ1-4; D gene unclear. Germline V gene lookup returns CDR1 MNHEY and CDR2 SMNVEV (reference sequence). V gave up 3 bases and J gave up 0 bases, with 14 bases separating them. There are 17 residues in the CDR3. The CDR3 nucleotides are TGTGCCAGCAGTTTCGGAGTCCCTCGGTCAACTAATGAAAAACTGTTTTTT. Protein: CASSFGVPRSTNEKLFF.

This sequence joins TRBV20-1 and TRBJ1-2; D may be TRBD1 (5 bases). This CDR3 has 12 amino acids. CDR1 and CDR2 from the germline V gene are DFQATT and SNEGSKA (reference sequence). Trimming removed 2 bases from V and 6 bases from J, with 10 bases in between. In DNA, the CDR3 is TGCAGTGCTAGATGGGGGGGAGATGGCTACACCTTC. Amino acids: CSARWGGDGYTF.

V and J are TRBV29-1 and TRBJ2-6; D may be TRBD1 (6 bases). Looked up from germline, CDR1 is SQVTM and CDR2 is ANQGSEA. V shed 6 bases and J shed 0 bases, with 18 bases lying between them. This CDR3 comprises 17 residues. CDR3 bases: TGCAGCGTCCTATGGACAGTCCCGAGCTCTGGGGCCAACGTCCTGACTTTC. Protein product: CSVLWTVPSSGANVLTF. The whole variable domain, remainder taken from reference TRBV29-1 and TRBJ2-6, is SAVISQKPSRDICQRGTSLTIQCQVDSQVTMMFWYRQQPGQSLTLIATANQGSEATYESGFVIDKFPISRPNLTFSTLTVSNMSPEDSSIYLCSVLWTVPSSGANVLTFGAGSRLTVL.

V is TRBV4-3 and J is TRBJ2-7; D is uncertain. Germline V gene sequence: CDR1 LGHNA, CDR2 YSLEER. The CDR3 runs 15 residues. V was shortened by 1 base and J by 3 bases, with 13 bases between the two germline ends. CDR3 sequence (DNA): TGCGCCAGCAGCCAAGTTTTCGACTCTCTCTACGAGCAGTACTTC. Its protein is CASSQVFDSLYEQYF.

The CDR3 DNA reads as TGTGCCAGCAGCGGACAGGGGGTATATACTGAAGCTTTCTTT. This encodes CASSGQGVYTEAFF. V and J are TRBV6-2 or TRBV6-3 and TRBJ1-1, with 10 bases that match TRBD1. V lost 6 bases, J lost 5 bases, and 6 bases stayed unmatched. The CDR3 loop spans 14 amino acids. Germline assignment: CDR1 MNHEY and CDR2 SVGEGT.

This clonotype was seen a handful of times. The genes are TRBV5-6 and TRBJ2-1, with TRBD2 matching over 10 bases. Germline loops: CDR1 SGHDT, CDR2 YYEEEE. The CDR3 spans 17 residues. V lost 0 bases, J lost 1 base, and 4 bases stayed unmatched. The CDR3 nucleotides are TGTGCCAGCAGCTTGGCCACACTAGCGGGGTCCTACAATGAGCAGTTCTTC. Encoded protein: CASSLATLAGSYNEQFF.

The V gene is TRBV7-9, the J gene TRBJ2-7; TRBD2 is a possible D gene (6 bases). The V gene lost 2 bases and the J gene lost 6 bases, with 20 bases spanning the gap. The CDR3 is 16 amino acids. Germline V gene sequence: CDR1 SEHNR, CDR2 FQNEAQ (reference sequence). In nucleotides, the CDR3 is TGTGCCAGCAGCTTATTCGACTCGACTAGTTTGGGCGAGCAGTACTTC. Encoded protein: CASSLFDSTSLGEQYF.

The gene calls are TRBV28 and TRBJ2-5, with 7 bases fitting TRBD1. The CDR3 spans 14 residues. Germline assignment: CDR1 MDHEN and CDR2 SYDVKM. The trim removed 5 bases at V and 1 base at J, leaving 4 bases unmatched. CDR3 nucleotide sequence: TGTGCCAGCAGTACAGACAGGGTCCAAGAGACCCAGTACTTC. Its translation is CASSTDRVQETQYF.

This clonotype was seen just once. This chain connects TRBV7-3 to TRBJ1-1; 7 nucleotides align to TRBD1. The CDR3 length is 16 residues. The ends lost 1 base at V and 10 bases at J; junction bases unmatched: 15. Germline CDR1 is SGHTA and CDR2 is FQGTGA. CDR3 DNA: TGTGCCAGCAGCTTAATACCCGGACAGGCGTTGGGTGGAGCTTTCTTT. Translating it yields CASSLIPGQALGGAFF.

In its sample, this clonotype was seen a few times. This chain's CDR3 is CASSFRWDTNEAFF. CDR3 nucleotides: TGTGCCAGCAGCTTTCGTTGGGATACCAACGAAGCTTTCTTT. V gene TRBV5-5 combines with J gene TRBJ1-1; D ambiguous. The CDR3 is made up of 14 amino acids. Germline CDR1 is SGHKS and CDR2 is YYEKEE (reference sequence). Trimming removed 2 bases at V and 8 bases at J, with 16 bases between.